This T cell receptor beta chain was identified in a study of technical replicates of blood from a few donors (dated by TCRdb to about 2017). This clone was counted only a few times. There is no known antigen for this receptor. Per-base quality was not reported, and no clone a single base away is much larger than it. The V end loses 0 bases and the J end loses 0 bases, and a stretch of 2 bases separates them. The CDR3 holds 12 amino acids from the cysteine to the phenylalanine. Of the read, only the CDR3 DNA is kept; its 36 bases are in frame from base 1. Sequences GTSNPN (CDR1) and SVGIG (CDR2) are obtained from the germline V gene (reference sequence). The method behind the library was the immunoSEQ multiplex PCR assay. TCRdb provides this immuneACCESS table in a form limited to in-frame rearrangements. Some clones are lacking; in checked studies, under half of them reflect an unresolved V gene, and why the rest are absent is not known. The sample table lists about 81,000 clones, 90% to 97% of them with a count of one. The top ten clonotypes cover about 0.2% of the sample.

Sequenced: T cells isolated from PBMCs. Rearrangement joined TRBV30 to TRBJ2-5; the D gene identity is not certain. This receptor was taken from a human donor in good health. For the CDR3, the sequence is CAWSVNQETQYF. The nucleotide sequence reads TGTGCCTGGAGTGTTAACCAAGAGACCCAGTACTTC. Outside the CDR3, residues come from the reference TRBV30 and TRBJ2-5 proteins, so the full variable domain is: SQTIHQWPATLVQPVGSPLSLECTVEGTSNPNLYWYRQAAGRGLQLLFYSVGIGQISSEVPQNLSASRPQDRQFILSSKKLLLSDSGFYLCAWSVNQETQYFGPGTRLLVL.